The 25 T cell receptor beta chains given below trace back to one sample, sequenced in a study of T cells after posttransplantation cyclophosphamide. This table comes from immunoSEQ multiplex PCR, and its TCRdb copy is limited to in-frame clones, with some not included. The sample holds some 7,900 clones, and no clone turns up only once. Cyclophosphamide on days +3 and +4 followed busulfan-fludarabine conditioning and a marrow graft. The sequencing used PBMCs, collected after an allogeneic stem cell transplant with post-transplant cyclophosphamide. These receptors were collected from a male patient in his 30s who received an allogeneic stem cell transplant from an unrelated donor, was CMV-positive, and had acute and chronic GVHD. Some T cells may trace back to the graft donor.

On this clone: An end of the junction does not agree with germline; a read error may underlie this. J is TRBJ2-3 and V is TRBV7-7; the match to TRBD2 covers 14 bases. Germline CDR1 is SSHAT and CDR2 is FNYEAQ (reference sequence). The CDR3 runs to 17 residues. The CDR3 loop is CASSPGLAGGSTDTQYF. CDR3 sequence (DNA): TGTGCTAGCAGCCCTGGACTAGCGGGGGGAAGCACAGATACGCAGTATTTT.

This clone was detected many times. The gene calls are TRBV6-5 and TRBJ1-4; possible D gene TRBD1, 6 bases. V shed 6 bases and J shed 10 bases, with 21 bases lying between them. CDR1 MNHEY and CDR2 SVGAGI come from the germline V gene. The CDR3 spans 15 residues. The CDR3 nucleotides are TGTGCCAGCAGCCTCAGGACAGACCGAGGGGGAAAACTGTTTTTT. It is translated as CASSLRTDRGGKLFF.

In its sample, this clone was seen many times. The chain links TRBV6-5 to TRBJ2-2; TRBD2 matches 8 bases. Germline V gene sequence: CDR1 MNHEY, CDR2 SVGAGI. Germline trimming cut 7 bases from V and 4 bases from J; bases unmatched to any gene: 8. This CDR3 comprises 15 residues. The CDR3 loop is CASTSAGEVTGELFF. The CDR3 DNA is TGTGCCAGCACCTCAGCGGGAGAGGTCACCGGGGAGCTGTTTTTT.

This clone was seen ten or more times. This rearrangement joins TRBV11-3 to TRBJ2-7, with TRBD2 matching 9 bases. In germline, CDR1 is SGHNT, CDR2 YENEEA. The V segment lost 3 bases and the J segment 1 base; nucleotides outside the gene matches: 4. CDR3 length: 15 residues. In DNA, the CDR3 is TGTGCCAGCAGCTTGGGAGCGGGAGGTTCCTACGAGCAGTACTTC. Amino acids: CASSLGAGGSYEQYF.

This clone was counted at least ten times. This sequence joins TRBV18 and TRBJ1-2; D is undetermined. V was pared by 1 base and J by 3 bases, with 12 bases between. CDR1 is KGHSH and CDR2 is LQKENI in the germline V gene. CDR3 length: 15 amino acids. CDR3 loop: CASSPLVSNYYGYTF. CDR3 sequence (DNA): TGTGCCAGCTCACCACTAGTCTCCAACTACTATGGCTACACCTTC.

By share, this clone ranks as medium-sized. This chain uses TRBV2 with TRBJ2-1; TRBD2 might be the D (5 bases). The V end lost 3 bases, the J end lost 9 bases, and 12 bases lay between the germline ends. The V gene's germline CDR1 is SNHLY and CDR2 FYNNEI. The CDR3 contains 13 residues. The CDR3 DNA reads TGTGCCAGCAGTGACGACTATCTAGGTGAGCAGTTCTTC. Its protein product is CASSDDYLGEQFF.

By share, this clone counts as medium-sized. The chain carries TRBV10-2 and TRBJ1-5; 12 bases map to TRBD1. The CDR3 covers 15 residues. CDR1 is WSHSY and CDR2 is SAAADI in the germline V gene. Germline trimming cut 6 bases from V and 3 bases from J; bases unmatched to any gene: 3. CDR3: CASRAGQGANQPQHF. The CDR3 DNA reads as TGCGCCAGCAGGGCGGGACAGGGGGCCAATCAGCCCCAGCATTTT.

The chain couples TRBV11-2 to TRBJ2-3; 8 bases map to TRBD2. CDR3 size: 19 residues. Trimming removed 1 base from V and 0 bases from J; junction bases left unmatched: 12. CDR1 and CDR2 (germline): SGHAT, FQNNGV. The CDR3: CASSLGGAGDKLSTDTQYF. CDR3 DNA sequence: TGTGCCAGCAGCTTAGGGGGAGCGGGAGATAAGCTTAGCACAGATACGCAGTATTTT.

This clone was recorded many times. The gene calls are TRBV6-2 or TRBV6-3 and TRBJ2-7, with 14 bases identical to TRBD2. Germline trimming cut 5 bases from V and 7 bases from J; bases unmatched to any gene: 10. The CDR3 is 16 amino acids. The V gene's germline CDR1 is MNHEY and CDR2 SVGEGT. In DNA form, the CDR3 reads TGTGCCAGCAGTCCCCGACTAGCGGGAGGGCCGGGTGAGCAGTACTTC. It translates to CASSPRLAGGPGEQYF.

This clone has a count of ten or more. V gene TRBV7-2 combines with J gene TRBJ2-1, with D possibly matching TRBD2 (6 bases). CDR3 size: 15 residues. Germline CDR1 and CDR2: SGHTA and FQGNSA. Trimming left V 5 bases short and J 2 bases short, with 13 bases between. CDR3 residues: CASSPTTSPYNEQFF. CDR3 sequence (DNA): TGTGCCAGCAGCCCAACGACTAGTCCCTACAATGAGCAGTTCTTC.

Ten or more counts support this clone. The V and J genes are TRBV7-9 and TRBJ1-2; D is ambiguous. From germline, CDR1 is SEHNR and CDR2 FQNEAQ (reference sequence). The CDR3 contains 15 residues. Trimming cost V 1 base and J 3 bases, with 12 bases left between them. Here the CDR3 reads CASSLDLIRDYGYTF. CDR3 nucleotide sequence: TGTGCCAGCAGCTTAGACCTAATTAGGGACTATGGCTACACCTTC.

This clone was picked up many times. The chain joins TRBV27 to TRBJ2-7, with a weak D call TRBD1 (6 bases). The V end was cut by 2 bases, the J end by 5 bases, with 13 bases between. Germline-derived CDR1 and CDR2 are MNHEY and SMNVEV (reference sequence). The CDR3 has 14 residues. The CDR3 sequence is CASSLRQGIHEQYF. CDR3 nucleotides: TGTGCCAGCAGTTTACGGCAGGGGATACACGAGCAGTACTTC.

This clone was recorded many times. A read error may produce the germline difference seen at one junction end. The CDR3 DNA follows: TGCACCAGCAGCCAAGATCCAGCGGGAGCTATGTATGAGCAGTTCTTC. Amino acids: CTSSQDPAGAMYEQFF. This chain joins TRBV4-1 and TRBJ2-1; TRBD2 agrees at 8 bases. The germline gives CDR1 MGHRA, CDR2 YSYEKL. The length of the CDR3 is 16 residues.

The J gene is TRBJ2-2, the V gene TRBV28; D is possibly TRBD1 (5 bases). Germline CDR1 MDHEN, CDR2 SYDVKM. The CDR3 runs to 13 residues. V lost 6 bases and J lost 3, with 8 bases in between. This CDR3 reads CASSAGYTGELFF. CDR3 sequence (DNA): TGTGCCAGCAGCGCAGGGTACACCGGGGAGCTGTTTTTT.

This clone has a handful of counts. V and J are TRBV29-1 and TRBJ2-2, with a weak D call TRBD1 (5 bases). The CDR3 is 19 residues long. CDR1 and CDR2 from the germline V gene are SQVTM and ANQGSEA. V was shortened by 3 bases and J by 7 bases, with 30 bases between the two germline ends. CDR3 sequence (DNA): TGCAGCGTTGACGTTTACAAACGCGATAAGGGGCGATTAGTCGGGGAGCTGTTTTTT. Protein product: CSVDVYKRDKGRLVGELFF.

In this sample, this clone turned up many times. Written as DNA, the CDR3 is TGCGCCAGCAGCCAAGATGCTGGGCGACACGAGCAGTACTTC. Translated: CASSQDAGRHEQYF. The chain links TRBV4-3 to TRBJ2-7; D call uncertain. Trimming stripped 0 bases from V and 5 bases from J, with 11 bases between. The CDR3 covers 14 residues. Germline values: CDR1 LGHNA, CDR2 YSLEER.

This clone came up many times. The chain combines TRBV19 with TRBJ2-1; D not certain. Per the germline V gene, CDR1 is LNHDA and CDR2 is SQIVND (reference sequence). The CDR3 contains 13 residues. V lost 6 bases to trimming and J lost 4 bases, with 10 bases between them. The CDR3 is CASRSYSYNEQFF. CDR3 DNA: TGTGCCAGTAGAAGTTACAGTTACAATGAGCAGTTCTTC.

Sample share makes this clone medium-sized. The chain uses TRBV10-2 and TRBJ1-6; D might be TRBD1 (5 bases). This CDR3 region has 16 residues. CDR1 and CDR2 (germline): WSHSY, SAAADI. Trimming stripped 3 bases from V and 0 bases from J, with 9 bases between. The DNA of the CDR3 is TGCGCCAGCAGTGATGGGGGGAGCTCCTATAATTCACCCCTCCACTTT. The encoded protein is CASSDGGSSYNSPLHF.

This clone was picked up many times. The chain couples TRBV6-2 or TRBV6-3 to TRBJ2-7, with 7 bases fitting TRBD2. The CDR3 is 11 residues long. Germline lookup yields CDR1 MNHEY and CDR2 SVGEGT. As DNA, the CDR3 is TGTAAGCGGGGTACCCTCGGCGAGCAGTACTTC. The encoded protein is CKRGTLGEQYF.

This clone was found many times. CDR3 amino acids: CASSYYGLSNGEQFF. In DNA form, the CDR3 reads TGTGCCAGCAGTTACTATGGACTGAGCAATGGTGAGCAGTTCTTC. The chain joins TRBV6-2 or TRBV6-3 to TRBJ2-1, with D possibly TRBD2 on 5 matching bases. In germline, CDR1 is MNHEY, CDR2 SVGEGT. Between the trimmed V and J ends, which lost 1 base and 9 bases, there was a span of 16 bases. This CDR3 spans 15 amino acids.

This clone was detected ten times or more. The chain employs TRBV4-1 and TRBJ1-3, with 8 positions matching TRBD1. The germline V gene has CDR1 MGHRA and CDR2 YSYEKL. The ends lost 1 base at V and 5 bases at J; junction bases unmatched: 4. The CDR3 has 15 amino acids. The CDR3 reads CASSQAGGTRNTIYF. For the CDR3, the DNA is TGCGCCAGCAGCCAAGCAGGGGGCACCCGAAACACCATATATTTT.

This clone was seen many times. The genes are TRBV5-4 and TRBJ1-1; a possible D gene is TRBD1 (5 bases). The V end was cut by 0 bases, the J end by 1 base, with 7 bases between. Germline V lookup: CDR1 SGHNT, CDR2 YYREEE (reference sequence). The CDR3 has 14 amino acids. This CDR3 reads CASSLDRKNTEAFF. Written as DNA, the CDR3 is TGTGCCAGCAGCTTGGACAGGAAGAACACTGAAGCTTTCTTT.

There are many counts of this clone. This chain uses TRBV10-1 with TRBJ2-2, with D tentatively TRBD1 (6 bases). The CDR3 is 15 amino acids. V lost 4 bases, J lost 5 bases, and 14 bases lay in between. Germline V lookup: CDR1 WNHNN, CDR2 SYGVQD (reference sequence). The chain's CDR3 is CASSVAGAGTGELFF. The CDR3 DNA sequence: TGCGCCAGCAGTGTGGCAGGGGCCGGGACCGGGGAGCTGTTTTTT.

Many counts were recorded for this clone. The chain employs TRBV4-2 and TRBJ2-5, with 9 bases identical to TRBD1. This CDR3 has 17 amino acids. Looked up from germline, CDR1 is LGHNA and CDR2 is YNFKEQ. V lost 2 bases and J lost 0; bases outside the gene matches: 7. CDR3 coding DNA: TGTGCCAGCAGCCAATTGGACAGGGGTCGGTACCAAGAGACCCAGTACTTC. It codes for CASSQLDRGRYQETQYF.

This clone was detected many times. The J gene is TRBJ2-7, the V gene TRBV5-6; D is possibly TRBD1 (6 bases). CDR1 and CDR2 (germline): SGHDT, YYEEEE. Trimming stripped 2 bases from V and 5 bases from J, with 20 bases between. The CDR3 totals 16 residues. In DNA form, the CDR3 reads TGTGCCAGCAGCTTCTTACCCCAACAGGGAATCAACGAGCAGTACTTC. Protein sequence: CASSFLPQQGINEQYF. Complete variable domain (other parts from reference TRBV5-6 and TRBJ2-7): DAGVTQSPTHLIKTRGQQVTLRCSPKSGHDTVSWYQQALGQGPQFIFQYYEEEERQRGNFPDRFSGHQFPNYSSELNVNALLLGDSALYLCASSFLPQQGINEQYFGPGTRLTVT.